This passage covers 22 T cell receptor beta chains from one sample sequenced in a study of T cell changes during pregnancy in multiple sclerosis. Measured with immunoSEQ multiplex PCR; TCRdb has only the in-frame clones, and not every one. The table includes about 48,000 clones, 88% detected once. Sequencing was performed on CD4+ T cells from peripheral blood mononuclear cells, taken in the second trimester of pregnancy. The receptors were gathered from a female donor with multiple sclerosis, enrolled in a pregnancy study.

In its sample, this clone is medium-sized. This rearrangement joins TRBV30 to TRBJ1-1, with TRBD1 matching 7 bases. J lost 6 bases, V lost 8 bases, and 9 bases had no gene match. The CDR3 runs to 12 residues. Looked up from germline, CDR1 is GTSNPN and CDR2 is SVGIG (reference sequence). DNA of the CDR3: TGTGCCGGAGACAGGGAGTTAGCTGAAGCTTTCTTT. Its translation is CAGDRELAEAFF.

This rearrangement joins TRBV7-2 to TRBJ1-2, with D possibly TRBD1 on 6 matching bases. Trimming removed 6 bases from V and 7 bases from J, with 18 bases in between. Germline CDR1 SGHTA, CDR2 FQGNSA. The CDR3 sequence is 14 residues long. The CDR3 coding sequence is TGTGCCAGCAGACCTATACAGGGCCCGAGTGGCTACACCTTC. Amino acids: CASRPIQGPSGYTF.

The chain recombines TRBV30 with TRBJ1-6, with D maybe TRBD1 (5 bases). V lost 3 bases and J 8 bases, leaving 11 bases between the germline ends. CDR1 and CDR2 (germline): GTSNPN, SVGIG (reference sequence). The CDR3 consists of 13 residues. CDR3 in amino acids: CAWRDTWYSPLHF. Here the CDR3 DNA reads TGTGCCTGGAGGGACACCTGGTATTCACCCCTCCACTTT.

The rearrangement links TRBV2 to TRBJ2-7; D is possibly TRBD1 (6 bases). The CDR3 spans 14 residues. Germline V gives CDR1 SNHLY, CDR2 FYNNEI. V was pared by 6 bases and J by 5 bases, with 17 bases between. The CDR3 region has the DNA TGTGCCAGCAGGATACAGGGTCTAGGTCACGAGCAGTACTTC. Translation: CASRIQGLGHEQYF. The whole variable domain, filled in from reference TRBV2 and TRBJ2-7, reads EPEVTQTPSHQVTQMGQEVILRCVPISNHLYFYWYRQILGQKVEFLVSFYNNEISEKSEIFDDQFSVERPDGSNFTLKIRSTKLEDSAMYFCASRIQGLGHEQYFGPGTRLTVT.

This rearrangement joins TRBV5-1 to TRBJ2-1; a possible D gene is TRBD2 (6 bases). Trimming pared 4 bases from V and 2 bases from J, leaving 13 bases between. The germline CDR1 and CDR2 sequences are SGHRS and YFSETQ. The CDR3 spans 15 residues. The CDR3 sequence is CASSPREKAYNEQFF. CDR3 coding DNA: TGCGCCAGCAGCCCCCGGGAGAAAGCCTACAATGAGCAGTTCTTC.

The J gene is TRBJ2-2, the V gene TRBV7-2; D may be TRBD2 (7 bases). The CDR3 is 15 amino acids. Between the trimmed V and J ends, which lost 5 bases and 3 bases, there was a span of 13 bases. Germline V gene sequence: CDR1 SGHTA, CDR2 FQGNSA. CDR3 DNA sequence: TGTGCCAGCAGCCAAGGGGGAGGGGACACCGGGGAGCTGTTTTTT. It codes for CASSQGGGDTGELFF.

This chain uses TRBV5-1 with TRBJ2-1; D is perhaps TRBD2 (6 bases). The CDR3 consists of 15 residues. The germline V gene encodes CDR1 SGHRS and CDR2 YFSETQ. Trimming cost V 4 bases and J 5 bases, with 16 bases left between them. The CDR3 here is CASSVDWGENNEQFF. CDR3 DNA sequence: TGCGCCAGCAGCGTTGACTGGGGGGAGAACAATGAGCAGTTCTTC.

The chain recombines TRBV19 with TRBJ2-7; 14 bases match TRBD2. Germline V gives CDR1 LNHDA, CDR2 SQIVND (reference sequence). The CDR3 contains 17 residues. V was pared by 6 bases and J by 7 bases, with 14 bases of the junction left unmatched. In nucleotides, the CDR3 is TGTGCCAGTAGCTCTGCTCTGGGACTAGCGGGAGCGGGGGAGCAGTACTTC. The encoded protein is CASSSALGLAGAGEQYF.

The rearrangement links TRBV19 to TRBJ1-5, with TRBD1 matching over 7 bases. The CDR3 is made up of 16 amino acids. J lost 3 bases, V lost 5 bases, and 10 bases had no gene match. The germline CDR1 and CDR2 sequences are LNHDA and SQIVND (reference sequence). CDR3 sequence reads: CASSPRTGASNQPQHF. The CDR3 DNA sequence: TGTGCCAGTAGTCCTCGAACAGGGGCCTCCAATCAGCCCCAGCATTTT.

V gene TRBV6-5 combines with J gene TRBJ2-1; 12 bases match TRBD2. The germline gives CDR1 MNHEY, CDR2 SVGAGI. Germline trimming cut 7 bases from V and 15 bases from J; bases unmatched to any gene: 10. This CDR3 region has 13 residues. In DNA, the CDR3 is TGTGCCAGCACCCCTAGCGGGAGGGAGCATCGGTTCTTC. Translating it yields CASTPSGREHRFF.

The V gene is TRBV19, the J gene TRBJ2-1, with 10 positions matching TRBD2. Germline trimming cut 6 bases from V and 8 bases from J; bases unmatched to any gene: 10. CDR1 and CDR2 (germline): LNHDA, SQIVND (reference sequence). The CDR3 has 15 amino acids. CDR3 amino acids: CASSRLAGIRDEQFF. The CDR3 DNA follows: TGTGCCAGTAGCAGACTAGCGGGCATTAGGGATGAGCAGTTCTTC. Full variable domain (outside the CDR3, taken from reference TRBV19 and TRBJ2-1): DGGITQSPKYLFRKEGQNVTLSCEQNLNHDAMYWYRQDPGQGLRLIYYSQIVNDFQKGDIAEGYSVSREKKESFPLTVTSAQKNPTAFYLCASSRLAGIRDEQFFGPGTRLTVL.

V usage is TRBV6-6 and J usage is TRBJ2-7, with 9 bases that match TRBD1. The ends lost 6 bases at V and 5 bases at J; junction bases unmatched: 8. The CDR3 contains 14 residues. The germline gives CDR1 MNHNY, CDR2 SVGAGI (reference sequence). The CDR3 sequence is CASSSGTGPHEQYF. CDR3 nucleotides: TGTGCCAGCAGCTCCGGGACAGGGCCCCACGAGCAGTACTTC.

The DNA of the CDR3 is TGTGCCAGCAGTGAACTCAGGGCCTGGGGGGATGGCTACACCTTC. It codes for CASSELRAWGDGYTF. J is TRBJ1-2 and V is TRBV6-1, with D possibly matching TRBD1 (5 bases). Germline V CDR1 and CDR2: MNHNS, SASEGT. The CDR3 spans 15 residues. The germline V and J ends were trimmed by 2 bases and 6 bases, with 16 bases remaining between them.

The chain links TRBV5-6 to TRBJ1-3; 8 bases are shared with TRBD1. This CDR3 has 16 residues. V dropped 3 bases and J dropped 0; count of bases not matched to a gene: 5. Germline V gene sequence: CDR1 SGHDT, CDR2 YYEEEE. The chain's CDR3 is CASSSTGAGSGNTIYF. The DNA for the CDR3 is TGTGCCAGCAGCTCGACAGGGGCGGGCTCTGGAAACACCATATATTTT. The variable domain in full, completed from reference TRBV5-6 and TRBJ1-3, reads DAGVTQSPTHLIKTRGQQVTLRCSPKSGHDTVSWYQQALGQGPQFIFQYYEEEERQRGNFPDRFSGHQFPNYSSELNVNALLLGDSALYLCASSSTGAGSGNTIYFGEGSWLTVV.

This chain links TRBV6-5 with TRBJ1-3, with TRBD1 matching 7 bases. V was clipped by 6 bases and J by 4 bases; unmatched bases: 6. The CDR3 runs 14 residues. Looked up from germline, CDR1 is MNHEY and CDR2 is SVGAGI. CDR3 in DNA: TGTGCCAGCAGAAAGACAGGGTCAGGAAACACCATATATTTT. Residues: CASRKTGSGNTIYF.

This clone was observed a handful of times. This sequence joins TRBV10-1 and TRBJ2-7, with 9 bases lining up with TRBD2. This CDR3 contains 13 residues. J was trimmed by 6 bases and V by 6 bases; bases with no gene match: 6. Germline loops: CDR1 WNHNN, CDR2 SYGVQD (reference sequence). CDR3 sequence (DNA): TGCGCCAGCAGCGGTCCAGCGGGAGGCGAGCAGTACTTC. Residues: CASSGPAGGEQYF.

The V call is TRBV29-1, the J call TRBJ1-1; possible D gene TRBD1, 6 bases. Trimming left V 5 bases short and J 4 bases short, with 11 bases between. There are 12 residues in the CDR3. Germline V gene lookup returns CDR1 SQVTM and CDR2 ANQGSEA. CDR3 sequence reads: CSVQGLGTEAFF. The CDR3, as DNA: TGCAGCGTTCAGGGGTTAGGCACTGAAGCTTTCTTT.

The rearrangement joins TRBV7-9 to TRBJ2-7; 15 nucleotides match TRBD2. The CDR3 is 15 amino acids. V lost 6 bases and J lost 5; bases outside the gene matches: 5. CDR1 is SEHNR, CDR2 FQNEAQ, per germline (reference sequence). CDR3 in amino acids: CASSRGLAGGDEQYF. The CDR3, as DNA: TGTGCCAGCAGTCGTGGACTAGCGGGAGGGGACGAGCAGTACTTC.

The rearrangement joins TRBV5-1 to TRBJ2-1, with TRBD1 as a possible D gene (6 bases). The V gene lost 0 bases and the J gene lost 9 bases, with 13 bases spanning the gap. There are 14 residues in the CDR3. Germline V gene lookup returns CDR1 SGHRS and CDR2 YFSETQ. This CDR3 is CASSLEGGRSEQFF. CDR3 nucleotide sequence: TGCGCCAGCAGCTTGGAAGGGGGAAGGAGTGAGCAGTTCTTC.

The chain recombines TRBV18 with TRBJ1-4, with D tentatively TRBD1 (5 bases). The CDR3 is 15 amino acids. The ends were cut back, 3 bases at V and 0 bases at J, with 8 bases in the middle. Per germline, CDR1 KGHSH and CDR2 LQKENI. Here the CDR3 reads CASSPGHATNEKLFF. DNA of the CDR3: TGTGCCAGCTCACCTGGACACGCAACTAATGAAAAACTGTTTTTT.

The chain carries TRBV7-8 and TRBJ2-3; D call uncertain. V was clipped by 1 base and J by 4 bases, with 15 bases between them. Germline V CDR1 and CDR2: SGHVS, FQNEAQ. This CDR3 comprises 16 residues. This chain's CDR3 is CASSLGLALTADTQYF. Here the CDR3 DNA reads TGTGCCAGCAGCTTAGGCTTAGCTTTGACTGCAGATACGCAGTATTTT.

This chain uses TRBV2 with TRBJ1-2, with 7 bases identical to TRBD1. The V gene end was trimmed by 6 bases and the J gene end by 8 bases; junction bases not matched to a gene: 9. The CDR3 extends over 13 amino acids. CDR1 is SNHLY, CDR2 FYNNEI, per germline. The CDR3: CASRIDRERGYTF. CDR3 DNA sequence: TGTGCCAGCAGAATTGACAGGGAGAGGGGCTACACCTTC.